The 28 T cell receptor beta chains presented below share a single source sample, sequenced in a study of blood T cell repertoires in COVID-19. Sequencing used immunoSEQ multiplex PCR; TCRdb keeps in-frame clones, though not all of them. The table lists around 340,000 clones, around nine tenths of them singletons. Sequencing was done on a sample of PBMCs or T cells enriched from blood (not recorded which). The receptors originated from a woman aged 25 to 39 who had been exposed to COVID-19.

The chain joins TRBV14 to TRBJ2-7; 12 nucleotides align to TRBD2. Germline CDR1 is SGHDN and CDR2 is FVKESK. This CDR3 is built from 16 residues. V gave up 4 bases and J gave up 3 bases; unmatched junction bases: 7. CDR3 amino acids: CASSRWTSGIGYEQYF. CDR3 in DNA: TGTGCCAGCAGCCGCTGGACTAGCGGGATTGGCTACGAGCAGTACTTC.

The chain employs TRBV11-2 and TRBJ2-1, with TRBD2 matching over 9 bases. The CDR3 loop spans 15 amino acids. The germline gives CDR1 SGHAT, CDR2 FQNNGV. V shed 4 bases, J shed 7 bases, and the junction held 8 bases outside the gene matches. The CDR3 DNA follows: TGTGCCAGCAGCTCTGGTCCTAGCGGGATGAATGAGCAGTTCTTC. As protein: CASSSGPSGMNEQFF. Full variable domain (outside the CDR3, taken from reference TRBV11-2 and TRBJ2-1): EAGVAQSPRYKIIEKRQSVAFWCNPISGHATLYWYQQILGQGPKLLIQFQNNGVVDDSQLPKDRFSAERLKGVDSTLKIQPAKLEDSAVYLCASSSGPSGMNEQFFGPGTRLTVL.

The gene calls are TRBV10-1 and TRBJ1-1, with 8 bases that match TRBD1. The germline V gene has CDR1 WNHNN and CDR2 SYGVQD (reference sequence). Losses at the gene ends were 0 bases for V and 4 bases for J; bases not matched to a gene: 4. The CDR3 loop spans 15 amino acids. The CDR3 loop reads CASSESTGAGTEAFF. The CDR3 bases are TGCGCCAGCAGTGAGTCGACAGGGGCGGGCACTGAAGCTTTCTTT.

This chain joins TRBV19 and TRBJ2-7; D might be TRBD2 (6 bases). Germline values: CDR1 LNHDA, CDR2 SQIVND (reference sequence). The CDR3 has 15 residues. Trimming took 1 base from V and 2 from J, leaving 12 bases between them. This CDR3 reads CASSIGRSGAYEQYF. The CDR3, as DNA: TGTGCCAGTAGTATAGGGCGCTCGGGGGCCTACGAGCAGTACTTC.

The sample holds a few counts of this clone. For the CDR3, the DNA is TGTGCCAGCAGCCAAGACTTAGCGGGAGTAGGAGAGCAGTACTTC. This codes for CASSQDLAGVGEQYF. The chain employs TRBV4-2 and TRBJ2-7; 9 bases map to TRBD2. Trimming removed 0 bases from V and 7 bases from J; junction bases left unmatched: 7. Germline V gives CDR1 LGHNA, CDR2 YNFKEQ. This CDR3 is 15 amino acids long.

The J gene is TRBJ1-2, the V gene TRBV28; possible D gene TRBD1, 5 bases. The ends were cut back, 6 bases at V and 8 bases at J, with 22 bases in the middle. The CDR3 is 15 residues long. Germline V gene sequence: CDR1 MDHEN, CDR2 SYDVKM. The CDR3 protein is CASRPDSDHMVGYTF. The CDR3 DNA sequence: TGTGCCAGCAGGCCAGACAGTGATCATATGGTGGGCTACACCTTC.

J is TRBJ1-2 and V is TRBV9, with D tentatively TRBD1 (6 bases). CDR3 length equals 16 residues. Germline V gene sequence: CDR1 SGDLS, CDR2 YYNGEE. V lost 3 bases and J 0 bases, leaving 15 bases between the germline ends. CDR3 bases: TGTGCCAGCAGCGGCCTTCTGGGGGCAGCTAACTATGGCTACACCTTC. Translating it yields CASSGLLGAANYGYTF.

The chain employs TRBV10-1 and TRBJ1-4, with D maybe TRBD1 (6 bases). V lost 11 bases to trimming and J lost 5 bases, with 15 bases between them. The CDR3 loop spans 13 amino acids. CDR1 WNHNN and CDR2 SYGVQD come from the germline V gene (reference sequence). The CDR3 coding sequence is TGCGCCGGCCCAGGGGCGCGGAATGAAAAACTGTTTTTT. Translated, it gives CAGPGARNEKLFF.

V usage is TRBV19 and J usage is TRBJ1-2; 7 nucleotides align to TRBD1. From germline, CDR1 is LNHDA and CDR2 SQIVND (reference sequence). The junction had 16 bases not matched to a gene; V was cut back by 5 bases and J by 7 bases. The CDR3 spans 16 residues. The CDR3: CASSGQGDSSGGGYTF. The CDR3, as DNA: TGTGCCAGTAGTGGCCAGGGGGATTCATCCGGTGGTGGCTACACCTTC.

This chain uses TRBV28 with TRBJ1-1, with a weak D call TRBD1 (6 bases). This CDR3 spans 14 amino acids. Germline CDR1 and CDR2: MDHEN and SYDVKM. V gave up 2 bases and J gave up 2 bases, with 9 bases separating them. CDR3 coding DNA: TGTGCCAGCAGTTTAGGGACACCTAACACTGAAGCTTTCTTT. It translates to CASSLGTPNTEAFF. Based on the CDR3 plus reference TRBV28 and TRBJ1-1, the full variable domain is DVKVTQSSRYLVKRTGEKVFLECVQDMDHENMFWYRQDPGLGLRLIYFSYDVKMKEKGDIPEGYSVSREKKERFSLILESASTNQTSMYLCASSLGTPNTEAFFGQGTRLTVV.

CDR3 coding DNA: TGTGCCAGCAGTCGCCACAGGGGACTCTCCTACAATGAGCAGTTCTTC. Translating gives CASSRHRGLSYNEQFF. The V and J genes are TRBV28 and TRBJ2-1; possible D gene TRBD1, 7 bases. Deletions cut 5 bases from V and 0 bases from J, with 14 bases between. CDR3 length: 16 amino acids. Germline V CDR1 and CDR2: MDHEN, SYDVKM. Full variable domain (remainder filled in from reference TRBV28 and TRBJ2-1): DVKVTQSSRYLVKRTGEKVFLECVQDMDHENMFWYRQDPGLGLRLIYFSYDVKMKEKGDIPEGYSVSREKKERFSLILESASTNQTSMYLCASSRHRGLSYNEQFFGPGTRLTVL.

The chain has TRBV2 and TRBJ1-1; maybe TRBD1 (6 bases). CDR3 length equals 11 residues. From germline, CDR1 is SNHLY and CDR2 FYNNEI. V was trimmed by 6 bases and J by 7 bases, leaving 9 bases between them. The CDR3 DNA follows: TGTGCCAGCAGGGCGGACAGTGAAGCTTTCTTT. Translation gives CASRADSEAFF.

The chain uses TRBV5-6 and TRBJ1-6; maybe TRBD1 (6 bases). CDR1 SGHDT and CDR2 YYEEEE come from the germline V gene. This CDR3 is 16 amino acids long. V was cut by 0 bases and J by 7 bases, with 14 bases left in between. CDR3 DNA: TGTGCCAGCAGCTTGGAGGGGGGGCCGGTCAATTCACCCCTCCACTTT. Protein: CASSLEGGPVNSPLHF.

The chain couples TRBV7-6 to TRBJ1-6; 7 bases map to TRBD1. The germline gives CDR1 SGHVS, CDR2 FNYEAQ. With 3 bases clipped from V and 1 base from J, the junction kept 0 bases outside the gene matches. This CDR3 spans 15 amino acids. CDR3 amino acids: CASSLDRSYNSPLHF. DNA of the CDR3: TGTGCCAGCAGCTTGGACAGGTCCTATAATTCACCCCTCCACTTT.

The chain combines TRBV27 with TRBJ1-5; a possible D gene is TRBD1 (6 bases). The germline V and J ends were trimmed by 6 bases and 2 bases, with 20 bases remaining between them. The length of the CDR3 is 17 residues. From germline, CDR1 is MNHEY and CDR2 SMNVEV (reference sequence). CDR3 sequence: CASSPLGGGAGNQPQHF. The CDR3 DNA sequence: TGTGCCAGCAGCCCCCTGGGGGGGGGCGCCGGCAATCAGCCCCAGCATTTT.

This rearrangement joins TRBV20-1 to TRBJ1-2; unclear D gene. CDR3 length: 11 amino acids. Trimming took off 6 bases at V and 6 bases at J, with 11 bases between the two ends. Germline V lookup: CDR1 DFQATT, CDR2 SNEGSKA (reference sequence). The CDR3 sequence is CSASGRDGYTF. For the CDR3, the DNA is TGCAGTGCCTCGGGGAGGGATGGCTACACCTTC.

This clone occurred once. The J gene is TRBJ2-3, the V gene TRBV18; 13 nucleotides align to TRBD2. Germline V CDR1 and CDR2: KGHSH, LQKENI. The V gene end was trimmed by 3 bases and the J gene end by 4 bases; junction bases not matched to a gene: 4. This CDR3 contains 16 residues. CDR3 sequence (DNA): TGTGCCAGCTCACCCCCGGGACTAGCGGGACCAGATACGCAGTATTTT. It yields the protein CASSPPGLAGPDTQYF.

This clone was counted a single time. The V and J genes are TRBV6-5 and TRBJ2-7, with a possible D match to TRBD2 (6 bases). Trimming left V 6 bases short and J 2 bases short, with 17 bases between. Germline CDR1 and CDR2: MNHEY and SVGAGI. CDR3 length: 15 amino acids. The CDR3 loop reads CASSSPGGNAYEQYF. DNA for the CDR3: TGTGCCAGCAGCTCTCCTGGCGGGAACGCCTACGAGCAGTACTTC.

DNA of the CDR3: TGTGCCAGCAGTCCGCAGGGCCGGACTGAAGCTTTCTTT. This codes for CASSPQGRTEAFF. The J gene is TRBJ1-1, the V gene TRBV27; tentative D call: TRBD1 (5 bases). There are 13 residues in the CDR3. Germline V gene data show CDR1 as MNHEY and CDR2 as SMNVEV (reference sequence). Between the trimmed V and J ends, which lost 5 bases and 5 bases, there was a span of 12 bases.

The chain employs TRBV19 and TRBJ2-1; TRBD2 is a possible D gene (5 bases). The germline V gene has CDR1 LNHDA and CDR2 SQIVND (reference sequence). CDR3 size: 15 residues. V was pared by 3 bases and J by 4 bases, with 13 bases between. CDR3 protein: CASSIGGKGYNEQFF. The CDR3 DNA reads TGTGCCAGTAGTATCGGAGGTAAGGGATACAATGAGCAGTTCTTC.

This clone was counted only a few times. The rearrangement joins TRBV28 to TRBJ1-2; 9 bases align to TRBD1. This CDR3 is 14 amino acids long. Unmatched junction bases numbered 6, after V lost 5 bases and J lost 5 bases. Per germline, CDR1 MDHEN and CDR2 SYDVKM. CDR3 in amino acids: CASSPQGAGYGYTF. DNA for the CDR3: TGTGCCAGCAGTCCACAGGGGGCGGGATATGGCTACACCTTC.

The CDR3 protein is CASSPPGLPPEQFF. In DNA form, the CDR3 reads TGTGCCAGCAGCCCTCCGGGACTTCCCCCGGAGCAGTTCTTC. This chain uses TRBV11-2 with TRBJ2-1, with D maybe TRBD2 (6 bases). V was shortened by 5 bases and J by 10 bases, with 18 bases between the two germline ends. Germline CDR1 SGHAT, CDR2 FQNNGV. CDR3 length: 14 amino acids. The full variable domain, with the rest looked up from reference TRBV11-2 and TRBJ2-1, is EAGVAQSPRYKIIEKRQSVAFWCNPISGHATLYWYQQILGQGPKLLIQFQNNGVVDDSQLPKDRFSAERLKGVDSTLKIQPAKLEDSAVYLCASSPPGLPPEQFFGPGTRLTVL.

The chain has TRBV7-7 and TRBJ2-1; 8 bases agree with TRBD1. Germline lookup yields CDR1 SSHAT and CDR2 FNYEAQ (reference sequence). The CDR3 covers 12 residues. Trimming removed 5 bases from V and 9 bases from J; junction bases left unmatched: 3. Here the CDR3 DNA reads TGTGCCAGCAGCCCCACAGGGGGTGAGCAGTTCTTC. Translation: CASSPTGGEQFF.

The chain links TRBV27 to TRBJ1-1; D remains ambiguous. The ends were cut back, 3 bases at V and 2 bases at J, with 7 bases in the middle. Germline V lookup: CDR1 MNHEY, CDR2 SMNVEV (reference sequence). The CDR3 length is 13 residues. The chain's CDR3 is CASSFQVNTEAFF. The CDR3 DNA reads TGTGCCAGCAGTTTCCAGGTAAACACTGAAGCTTTCTTT.

The rearrangement uses TRBV14 and TRBJ2-7; D possibly corresponds to TRBD2 (7 bases). CDR1 and CDR2 (germline): SGHDN, FVKESK. This CDR3 has 16 amino acids. V was shortened by 4 bases and J by 4 bases, with 20 bases between the two germline ends. The CDR3 coding sequence is TGTGCCAGCAGCCCCCAAGGGGGGGAGGGCCGGTACGAGCAGTACTTC. Translation gives CASSPQGGEGRYEQYF.

The chain recombines TRBV5-1 with TRBJ1-4; 12 bases match TRBD1. The CDR3 sequence is 17 residues long. V shed 4 bases and J 3 bases; nucleotides not matched to a gene: 7. Germline V gene lookup returns CDR1 SGHRS and CDR2 YFSETQ. The CDR3 coding sequence is TGCGCCAGCAGCGGGATGGGACAGGGGGCTTCTAATGAAAAACTGTTTTTT. Its protein product is CASSGMGQGASNEKLFF.

Only one count was recorded for this clone. This sequence joins TRBV3-1 (or the pseudogene TRBV3-2) and TRBJ1-2, with D possibly matching TRBD1 (6 bases). Between the trimmed V and J ends, which lost 5 bases and 4 bases, there was a span of 14 bases. CDR1 LGHDT and CDR2 YNNKEL come from the germline V gene (reference sequence). This CDR3 has 14 residues. CDR3: CASSARGTLYGYTF. The CDR3 bases are TGTGCCAGCAGCGCAAGGGGGACCCTCTATGGCTACACCTTC.

This clone was picked up one time. The chain has TRBV6-2 or TRBV6-3 and TRBJ2-7, with TRBD1 identical over 10 bases. After removal of 6 bases from V and 1 base from J, the junction contained 6 bases not matched to a gene. Germline CDR1 MNHEY, CDR2 SVGEGT. The CDR3 is made up of 15 amino acids. Here the CDR3 DNA reads TGTGCCAGCAGCCGGGACAGGGGTTTATCCTACGAGCAGTACTTC. It is translated as CASSRDRGLSYEQYF.